The 5 T cell receptor beta chains given below trace back to one sample, sequenced in a study of blood T cell repertoires in COVID-19. The assay was immunoSEQ multiplex PCR, and TCRdb's table has in-frame clones only and misses some. The data contain approximately 150,000 clones, about nine tenths of them singletons. Sequenced sample: peripheral blood. Receptors were obtained from a woman in her sixties with active or convalescent COVID-19.

This clone appeared a single time. In nucleotides, the CDR3 is TGTGCCAGCTCACCGGGTGAGGGGCGGGGTGAAGCTTTCTTT. This codes for CASSPGEGRGEAFF. This sequence joins TRBV18 and TRBJ1-1, with D possibly matching TRBD1 (5 bases). The CDR3 covers 14 residues. The germline gives CDR1 KGHSH, CDR2 LQKENI. Trimming removed 3 bases at V and 7 bases at J, with 15 bases between.

This sequence joins TRBV19 and TRBJ2-7; no clear D gene. The CDR3 loop spans 13 amino acids. Per the germline V gene, CDR1 is LNHDA and CDR2 is SQIVND (reference sequence). Between the trimmed V and J ends, which lost 5 bases and 3 bases, there was a span of 11 bases. CDR3 DNA: TGTGCCAGTAGTTCAGCCGGAGTCTACGAGCAGTACTTC. This encodes CASSSAGVYEQYF.

The V call is TRBV7-6, the J call TRBJ2-2; D is possibly TRBD1 or TRBD2 (11 bases each). Germline CDR1 reads SGHVS; CDR2 reads FNYEAQ. This CDR3 is 21 amino acids long. The V gene lost 4 bases and the J gene lost 0 bases, with 27 bases spanning the gap. CDR3 loop: CASSSDRGLAGGLANTGELFF. CDR3 nucleotides: TGTGCCAGCAGCTCGGACAGGGGGCTAGCGGGGGGACTCGCGAACACCGGGGAGCTGTTTTTT.

The genes are TRBV4-1 and TRBJ1-2; 7 bases match TRBD1. The CDR3 has 18 amino acids. Trimming at V came to 0 bases and at J to 0 bases, leaving 10 bases not matched to a gene. Germline CDR1 is MGHRA and CDR2 is YSYEKL. CDR3 coding DNA: TGCGCCAGCAGCCAAGAGCTGGACAGGCTCCCGCCTAACTATGGCTACACCTTC. It is translated as CASSQELDRLPPNYGYTF.

The chain joins TRBV11-2 to TRBJ2-7, with 10 bases lining up with TRBD2. Germline CDR1 SGHAT, CDR2 FQNNGV. The trim removed 1 base at V and 1 base at J, leaving 1 base unmatched. This CDR3 contains 15 residues. CDR3 DNA: TGTGCCAGCAGCTTAGCTAGCGGGGGATCCTACGAGCAGTACTTC. The encoded protein is CASSLASGGSYEQYF.